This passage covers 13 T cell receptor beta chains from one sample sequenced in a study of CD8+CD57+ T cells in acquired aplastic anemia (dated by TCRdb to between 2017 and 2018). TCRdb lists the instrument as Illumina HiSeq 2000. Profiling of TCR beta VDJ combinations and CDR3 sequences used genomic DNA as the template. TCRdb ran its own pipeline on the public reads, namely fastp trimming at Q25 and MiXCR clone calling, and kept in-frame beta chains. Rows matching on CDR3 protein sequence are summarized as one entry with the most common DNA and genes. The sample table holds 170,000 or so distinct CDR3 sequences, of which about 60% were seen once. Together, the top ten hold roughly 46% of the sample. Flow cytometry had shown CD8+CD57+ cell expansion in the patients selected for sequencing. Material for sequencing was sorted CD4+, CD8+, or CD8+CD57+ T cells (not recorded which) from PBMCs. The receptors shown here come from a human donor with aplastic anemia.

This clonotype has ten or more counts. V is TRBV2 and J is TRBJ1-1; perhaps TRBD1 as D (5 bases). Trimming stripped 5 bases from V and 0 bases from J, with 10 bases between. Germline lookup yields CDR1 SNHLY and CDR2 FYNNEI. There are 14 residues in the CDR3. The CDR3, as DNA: TGTGCCAGCAGTATGGGACGAATGAACACTGAAGCTTTCTTT. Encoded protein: CASSMGRMNTEAFF. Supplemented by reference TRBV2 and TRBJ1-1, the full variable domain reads EPEVTQTPSHQVTQMGQEVILRCVPISNHLYFYWYRQILGQKVEFLVSFYNNEISEKSEIFDDQFSVERPDGSNFTLKIRSTKLEDSAMYFCASSMGRMNTEAFFGQGTRLTVV.

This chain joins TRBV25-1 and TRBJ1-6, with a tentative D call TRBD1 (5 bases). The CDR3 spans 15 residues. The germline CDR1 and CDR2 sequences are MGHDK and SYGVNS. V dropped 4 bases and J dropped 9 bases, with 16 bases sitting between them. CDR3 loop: CASSADGGEGSPLHF. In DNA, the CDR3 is TGTGCCAGCAGTGCAGATGGGGGGGAGGGTTCACCCCTCCACTTT.

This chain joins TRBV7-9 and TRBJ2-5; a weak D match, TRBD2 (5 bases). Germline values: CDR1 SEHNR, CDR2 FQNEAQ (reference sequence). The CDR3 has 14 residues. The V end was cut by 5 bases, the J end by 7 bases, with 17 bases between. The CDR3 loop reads CASSPLSSPRTQYF. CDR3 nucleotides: TGTGCCAGCAGCCCGCTGTCTAGCCCCAGGACCCAGTACTTC.

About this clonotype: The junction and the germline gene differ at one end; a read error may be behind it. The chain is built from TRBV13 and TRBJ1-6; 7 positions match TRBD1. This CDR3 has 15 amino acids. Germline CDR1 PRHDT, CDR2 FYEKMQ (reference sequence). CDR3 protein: CTSSLGGGAESPLHF. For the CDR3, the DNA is TGTACCAGCAGCTTAGGAGGGGGCGCGGAGTCACCCCTCCACTTT.

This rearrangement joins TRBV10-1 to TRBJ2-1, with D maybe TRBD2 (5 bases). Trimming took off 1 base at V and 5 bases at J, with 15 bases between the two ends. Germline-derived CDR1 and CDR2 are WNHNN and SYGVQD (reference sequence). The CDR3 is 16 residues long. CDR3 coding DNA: TGCGCCAGCAGTGAGTGGGCCGGGAAAGTTGACAATGAGCAGTTCTTC. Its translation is CASSEWAGKVDNEQFF.

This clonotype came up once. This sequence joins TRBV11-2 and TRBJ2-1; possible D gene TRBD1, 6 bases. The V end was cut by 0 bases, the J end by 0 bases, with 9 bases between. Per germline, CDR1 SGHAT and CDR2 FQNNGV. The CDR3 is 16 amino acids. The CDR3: CASSLEGHFSYNEQFF. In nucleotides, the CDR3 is TGTGCCAGCAGCTTAGAGGGACACTTCTCCTACAATGAGCAGTTCTTC.

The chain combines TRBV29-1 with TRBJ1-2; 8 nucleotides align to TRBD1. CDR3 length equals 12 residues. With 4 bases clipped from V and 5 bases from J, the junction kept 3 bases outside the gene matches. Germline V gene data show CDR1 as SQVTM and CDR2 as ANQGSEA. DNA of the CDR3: TGCAGCGTTGTGACAGGGGTTTATGGCTACACCTTC. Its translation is CSVVTGVYGYTF.

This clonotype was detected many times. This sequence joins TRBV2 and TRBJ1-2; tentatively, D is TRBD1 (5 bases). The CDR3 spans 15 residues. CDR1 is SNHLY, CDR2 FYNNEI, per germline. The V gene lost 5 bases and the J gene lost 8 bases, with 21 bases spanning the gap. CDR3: CASSTMSTGSGGYTF. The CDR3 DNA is TGTGCCAGCAGTACCATGTCCACGGGCTCAGGGGGCTACACCTTC.

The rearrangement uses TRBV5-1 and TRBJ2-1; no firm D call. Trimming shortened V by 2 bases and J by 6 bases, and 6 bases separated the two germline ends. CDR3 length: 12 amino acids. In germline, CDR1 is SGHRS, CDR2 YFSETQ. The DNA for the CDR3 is TGCGCCAGCAGCTTTTGGGCCAATGAGCAGTTCTTC. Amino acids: CASSFWANEQFF. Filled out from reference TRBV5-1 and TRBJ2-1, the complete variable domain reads KAGVTQTPRYLIKTRGQQVTLSCSPISGHRSVSWYQQTPGQGLQFLFEYFSETQRNKGNFPGRFSGRQFSNSRSEMNVSTLELGDSALYLCASSFWANEQFFGPGTRLTVL.

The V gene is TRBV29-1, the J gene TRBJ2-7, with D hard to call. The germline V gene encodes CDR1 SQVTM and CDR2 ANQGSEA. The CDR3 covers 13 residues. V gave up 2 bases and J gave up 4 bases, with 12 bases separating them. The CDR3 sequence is CSVEYVLGYEQYF. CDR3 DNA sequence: TGCAGCGTTGAATATGTTTTGGGGTACGAGCAGTACTTC.

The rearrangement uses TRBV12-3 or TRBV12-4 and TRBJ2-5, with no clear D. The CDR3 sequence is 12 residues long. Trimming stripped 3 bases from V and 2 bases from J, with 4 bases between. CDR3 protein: CASSFIQETQYF. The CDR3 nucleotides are TGTGCCAGCAGTTTCATTCAAGAGACCCAGTACTTC.

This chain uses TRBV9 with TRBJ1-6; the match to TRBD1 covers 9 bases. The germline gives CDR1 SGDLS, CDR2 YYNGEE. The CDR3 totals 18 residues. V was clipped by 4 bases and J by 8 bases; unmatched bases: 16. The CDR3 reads CASSPQWGPGQGDSPLHF. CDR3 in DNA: TGTGCCAGCAGCCCGCAGTGGGGTCCGGGACAGGGAGATTCACCCCTCCACTTT.

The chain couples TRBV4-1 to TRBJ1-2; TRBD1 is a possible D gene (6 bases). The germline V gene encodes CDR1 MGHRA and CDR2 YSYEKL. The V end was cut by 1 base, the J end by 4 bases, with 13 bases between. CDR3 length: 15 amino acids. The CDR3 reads CASSQVAGEIYGYTF. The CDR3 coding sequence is TGCGCCAGCAGCCAAGTAGCAGGGGAGATCTATGGCTACACCTTC.